What follows are 2 T cell receptor beta chains derived from one specimen sequenced in a study of cytomegalovirus exposure and HLA in healthy donors. The study ran its PCR with 60 Vbeta and 13 Jbeta primers. Clones were read by immunoSEQ multiplex PCR, and TCRdb kept only the in-frame ones, dropping some. The table lists some 150,000 clones, roughly three quarters of them singletons. The sequenced sample was PBMCs. The receptors stem from a middle-aged woman in good health and CMV-seronegative.

J is TRBJ1-5 and V is TRBV2; D is possibly TRBD1 (6 bases). Per the germline V gene, CDR1 is SNHLY and CDR2 is FYNNEI. The CDR3 has 12 amino acids. V lost 5 bases and J lost 11, with 13 bases in between. CDR3 DNA sequence: TGTGCCAGCAGTTACAGGGTTGGGTCCCAGCATTTT. The encoded protein is CASSYRVGSQHF.

This clone was picked up a small number of times. The V call is TRBV6-5, the J call TRBJ1-1; D unresolved. The CDR3 runs 13 residues. CDR1 and CDR2 from the germline V gene are MNHEY and SVGAGI. Trimming left V 2 bases short and J 4 bases short, with 8 bases between. The CDR3 region has the DNA TGTGCCAGCAGTTACCTTGCGGGCACTGAAGCTTTCTTT. This gives the protein CASSYLAGTEAFF.